This T cell receptor (beta chain) came from a study of a mutant IDH1 vaccine in newly diagnosed glioma. Broader study findings: In 80% to 95% of patients, immune responses induced by the vaccine occurred. Pseudoprogression seemingly bore no relation to changes in top peripheral T cell clonotypes.

Measured with immunoSEQ multiplex PCR; TCRdb has only the in-frame clones, and not every one. The table has fewer than 70,000 clones, around 84% seen once. This CDR3 has 16 residues. Trimming shortened V by 0 bases and J by 1 base, and 15 bases separated the two germline ends. Germline assignment: CDR1 GTSNPN and CDR2 SVGIG (reference sequence). Time point in this sample: week 35, safety follow-up. Every vaccine dose comprised 300 ug of mutant IDH1 20-mer peptide plus topical imiquimod. As to this clone: As yet, its antigen is unknown.

This receptor was obtained from a man younger than 45 with glioma. This specimen was PBMCs, taken from a glioma patient whose treatment included an IDH1 peptide vaccine. The chain combines TRBV30 with TRBJ1-2; the D is unclear. CDR3 region: CAWSVEVAGLNYGYTF. As DNA, the CDR3 is TGTGCCTGGAGTGTCGAGGTAGCAGGCCTTAACTATGGCTACACCTTC.